Listed here is a single TCR beta chain. This entry is derived from a study of blood T cell repertoires in COVID-19. The assay was immunoSEQ multiplex PCR, and TCRdb's table has in-frame clones only and misses some. The table includes approximately 240,000 clones, approximately 91% detected once. V was cut by 2 bases and J by 3 bases, with 5 bases left in between. The CDR3 covers 12 residues. CDR1 and CDR2 (germline): MGHDK, SYGVNS. Sequenced input: peripheral blood. The sequence was obtained from a woman between 40 and 55 years old who had recovered from COVID-19. The rearrangement joins TRBV25-1 to TRBJ2-7; no reliable D call. CDR3 sequence: CASSEGGYEQYF. CDR3 DNA sequence: TGTGCCAGCAGTGAAGGCGGCTACGAGCAGTACTTC.